One and the same sample provided the 22 T cell receptor beta chains below, sequenced in a study of blood T cell repertoires in COVID-19. Profiled with immunoSEQ multiplex PCR; TCRdb holds only in-frame clones, not every one. This sample yields a few hundred thousand clones, of which 88% are seen a single time; roughly 2.5% belongs to the top ten. The specimen sequenced was PBMCs or T cells enriched from blood (not recorded which). The receptors here all came from a woman in her forties with acute COVID-19.

This clone showed up just once. This chain links TRBV3-1 (or the pseudogene TRBV3-2) with TRBJ2-1; 10 bases match TRBD2. This CDR3 contains 15 residues. V was pared by 4 bases and J by 6 bases, with 6 bases of the junction left unmatched. Germline V CDR1 and CDR2: LGHDT, YNNKEL (reference sequence). The CDR3 protein is CASSRLAGAINEQFF. CDR3 nucleotide sequence: TGTGCCAGCAGCCGTCTAGCGGGAGCCATCAATGAGCAGTTCTTC.

The chain recombines TRBV10-2 with TRBJ1-5, with D possibly matching TRBD1 (6 bases). Trimming stripped 5 bases from V and 0 bases from J, with 8 bases between. Germline loops: CDR1 WSHSY, CDR2 SAAADI. This CDR3 comprises 14 residues. The CDR3 protein is CASSRTDSNQPQHF. The CDR3 DNA sequence: TGCGCCAGCAGTAGGACAGATAGCAATCAGCCCCAGCATTTT.

The chain employs TRBV28 and TRBJ1-5; D call uncertain. Germline CDR1 MDHEN, CDR2 SYDVKM. This CDR3 has 15 residues. V gave up 3 bases and J gave up 3 bases, with 12 bases separating them. CDR3 DNA sequence: TGTGCCAGCAGTTTGGTGCAGGATAACAATCAGCCCCAGCATTTT. Translating gives CASSLVQDNNQPQHF. Full variable domain (remainder filled in from reference TRBV28 and TRBJ1-5): DVKVTQSSRYLVKRTGEKVFLECVQDMDHENMFWYRQDPGLGLRLIYFSYDVKMKEKGDIPEGYSVSREKKERFSLILESASTNQTSMYLCASSLVQDNNQPQHFGDGTRLSIL.

The CDR3 reads CASSLAVAGGYGYTF. The CDR3, as DNA: TGCGCCAGCAGCTTGGCGGTGGCGGGGGGCTATGGCTACACCTTC. The rearrangement uses TRBV5-1 and TRBJ1-2; perhaps TRBD1 as D (5 bases). The length of the CDR3 is 15 residues. V was pared by 0 bases and J by 4 bases, with 13 bases between. The germline V gene has CDR1 SGHRS and CDR2 YFSETQ.

The V and J genes are TRBV5-6 and TRBJ1-2, with a tentative D call TRBD1 (5 bases). V was clipped by 2 bases and J by 5 bases, with 13 bases between them. Germline V gene data show CDR1 as SGHDT and CDR2 as YYEEEE. The CDR3 runs 14 residues. The CDR3, as DNA: TGTGCCAGCAGCTTCCCCAGGGTGGGGTATGGCTACACCTTC. It encodes CASSFPRVGYGYTF.

The V and J genes are TRBV10-3 and TRBJ2-3; TRBD1 might be the D (5 bases). Trimming took off 4 bases at V and 3 bases at J, with 11 bases between the two ends. Germline values: CDR1 ENHRY, CDR2 SYGVKD. The CDR3 length is 14 residues. The CDR3 spells CAISADRTTDTQYF. The CDR3 region has the DNA TGTGCCATCAGTGCCGACAGAACAACAGATACGCAGTATTTT.

This sequence joins TRBV11-3 and TRBJ2-5; 10 nucleotides line up with TRBD2. The length of the CDR3 is 15 residues. Germline values: CDR1 SGHNT, CDR2 YENEEA. V lost 7 bases, J lost 5 bases, and 10 bases stayed unmatched. Written as DNA, the CDR3 is TGTGCCAGCAAGCGGGAGGGTCCAGGACGGGAGACCCAGTACTTC. It translates to CASKREGPGRETQYF.

DNA of the CDR3: TGTGCCAGCAGCTACCTAGCGGGGGGGAGCACAGATACGCAGTATTTT. It translates to CASSYLAGGSTDTQYF. This chain connects TRBV7-9 to TRBJ2-3; 12 nucleotides agree with TRBD2. CDR3 length: 16 amino acids. J gave up 0 bases and V 4 bases, and 2 bases lay outside the gene matches. Germline V gene data show CDR1 as SEHNR and CDR2 as FQNEAQ (reference sequence).

This clone was counted between two and nine times. CDR3 region: CASSQADYGYTF. The CDR3 region has the DNA TGTGCCAGCAGCCAGGCAGACTATGGCTACACCTTC. The V call is TRBV4-2, the J call TRBJ1-2, with D unclear. Germline V gene lookup returns CDR1 LGHNA and CDR2 YNFKEQ. CDR3 length equals 12 residues. V was shortened by 3 bases and J by 3 bases, with 5 bases between the two germline ends.

The rearrangement links TRBV10-3 to TRBJ1-1; D uncertain. The CDR3 has 12 residues. With 11 bases removed from V and 5 bases from J, the gap between germline ends came to 15 bases. Germline V gives CDR1 ENHRY, CDR2 SYGVKD. This CDR3 is CASAGVRTEAFF. The CDR3 nucleotides are TGTGCCTCCGCCGGGGTACGAACTGAAGCTTTCTTT.

This clone was observed a handful of times. The gene calls are TRBV5-1 and TRBJ1-3; no clear D. Germline V gene sequence: CDR1 SGHRS, CDR2 YFSETQ. The CDR3 length is 13 residues. V was cut by 0 bases and J by 4 bases, with 5 bases left in between. The DNA of the CDR3 is TGCGCCAGCAGCTTGGGTGAGGGAAACACCATATATTTT. This translates into CASSLGEGNTIYF.

This rearrangement joins TRBV14 to TRBJ1-3; no firm D call. V was trimmed by 0 bases and J by 0 bases, leaving 15 bases between them. The CDR3 contains 18 residues. Germline-derived CDR1 and CDR2 are SGHDN and FVKESK. CDR3: CASSQDFAYSDSGNTIYF. The CDR3 DNA reads as TGTGCCAGCAGCCAAGATTTTGCGTATTCTGACTCTGGAAACACCATATATTTT.

The chain has TRBV28 and TRBJ2-4; 15 nucleotides match TRBD2. The CDR3 totals 15 residues. The ends lost 11 bases at V and 7 bases at J; junction bases unmatched: 9. Germline V lookup: CDR1 MDHEN, CDR2 SYDVKM. The CDR3 bases are TGTGCCGGGCCTGGGACTAGCGGGAGGAGGAACATTCAGTACTTC. Translated: CAGPGTSGRRNIQYF.

This clone was seen only a few times. The CDR3 here is CASRPGQGGIPGANVLTF. CDR3 sequence (DNA): TGTGCCAGCAGGCCAGGACAGGGAGGGATACCTGGGGCCAACGTCCTGACTTTC. The chain joins TRBV27 to TRBJ2-6, with a possible D match to TRBD1 (8 bases). Germline lookup yields CDR1 MNHEY and CDR2 SMNVEV (reference sequence). The germline V and J ends were trimmed by 6 bases and 2 bases, with 20 bases remaining between them. The CDR3 runs to 18 residues. The complete variable domain, with remaining parts taken from reference TRBV27 and TRBJ2-6, reads EAQVTQNPRYLITVTGKKLTVTCSQNMNHEYMSWYRQDPGLGLRQIYYSMNVEVTDKGDVPEGYKVSRKEKRNFPLILESPSPNQTSLYFCASRPGQGGIPGANVLTFGAGSRLTVL.

Here the CDR3 reads CATSDPSGSGYNEQFF. CDR3 nucleotide sequence: TGTGCCACCAGTGATCCAAGCGGGAGTGGGTACAATGAGCAGTTCTTC. The rearrangement uses TRBV24-1 and TRBJ2-1; 8 bases fit TRBD2. The V segment lost 3 bases and the J segment 4 bases; nucleotides outside the gene matches: 7. This CDR3 has 16 residues. From germline, CDR1 is KGHDR and CDR2 SFDVKD.

For the CDR3, the DNA is TGTGCCAGCAGCTTACTAGGTGTGTCCTACAATGAGCAGTTCTTC. Amino acids: CASSLLGVSYNEQFF. The chain combines TRBV11-2 with TRBJ2-1, with D uncertain. There are 15 residues in the CDR3. The germline V gene encodes CDR1 SGHAT and CDR2 FQNNGV. V was cut by 2 bases and J by 1 base, with 9 bases left in between.

The V and J genes are TRBV6-4 and TRBJ1-2; D is undetermined. Germline CDR1 MRHNA, CDR2 SNTAGT. The V gene lost 0 bases and the J gene lost 0 bases, with 8 bases spanning the gap. This CDR3 contains 15 residues. The CDR3 DNA follows: TGTGCCAGCAGTGACTCGTCAGCGACTAACTATGGCTACACCTTC. It is translated as CASSDSSATNYGYTF.

This clone was seen just once. This sample also contains other DNA sequences that code for the same CDR3. This chain connects TRBV3-1 (or the pseudogene TRBV3-2) to TRBJ1-5; D remains ambiguous. Trimming pared 3 bases from V and 4 bases from J, leaving 4 bases between. The CDR3 contains 12 residues. The germline CDR1 and CDR2 sequences are LGHDT and YNNKEL (reference sequence). The CDR3 DNA reads TGTGCCAGCAGCCACTTAAATCAGCCCCAGCATTTT. Residues: CASSHLNQPQHF.

V and J are TRBV30 and TRBJ1-2, with 12 bases lining up with TRBD1. Germline V CDR1 and CDR2: GTSNPN, SVGIG (reference sequence). This CDR3 spans 16 amino acids. The trim removed 7 bases at V and 4 bases at J, leaving 13 bases unmatched. The CDR3 here is CAYVRDRGRRGYGYTF. The CDR3 bases are TGTGCCTACGTGAGGGACAGGGGGCGCCGGGGCTATGGCTACACCTTC.

The CDR3 protein is CASKGQGGETQYF. The CDR3, as DNA: TGTGCCAGCAAAGGACAGGGGGGAGAGACCCAGTACTTC. V usage is TRBV11-2 and J usage is TRBJ2-5, with TRBD1 matching 10 bases. The CDR3 totals 13 residues. The germline gives CDR1 SGHAT, CDR2 FQNNGV. Losses at the gene ends were 7 bases for V and 4 bases for J; bases not matched to a gene: 3.

The chain carries TRBV10-3 and TRBJ1-2; no definite D call. The V gene's germline CDR1 is ENHRY and CDR2 SYGVKD. The CDR3 contains 15 residues. V was trimmed by 2 bases and J by 5 bases, leaving 15 bases between them. This chain's CDR3 is CAISERQDSRYGYTF. As DNA, the CDR3 is TGTGCCATCAGTGAGCGGCAGGACTCTCGGTATGGCTACACCTTC.

The chain uses TRBV9 and TRBJ1-3, with D perhaps TRBD1 (6 bases). V was cut by 0 bases and J by 4 bases, with 14 bases left in between. The CDR3 consists of 16 residues. Per germline, CDR1 SGDLS and CDR2 YYNGEE. DNA for the CDR3: TGTGCCAGCAGCGTAGCACTCACAGGGCCCGGAAACACCATATATTTT. Its protein product is CASSVALTGPGNTIYF.